A single sample gave rise to the 4 T cell receptor beta chains below, sequenced in a study of TIL therapy for anti-PD-1-resistant metastatic lung cancer. Time point here: pre-treatment sample, taken before nivolumab and TIL therapy. Most excised metastases sampled were pleural nodules or supraclavicular lymph nodes. The libraries were made with immunoSEQ v3. Profiling relied on immunoSEQ multiplex PCR, and the TCRdb table lists in-frame clones only, not all of them. The sample lists approximately 12,000 clones, 58% seen once, with under 8% in the top ten. The specimen comprised tumor tissue, sampled at baseline. These receptors all come from a person aged 30 to 80 with non-small cell lung cancer.

This chain links TRBV4-2 with TRBJ1-4; 7 positions agree with TRBD1. V was pared by 1 base and J by 8 bases, with 4 bases of the junction left unmatched. Germline assignment: CDR1 LGHNA and CDR2 YNFKEQ. The CDR3 is made up of 14 amino acids. CDR3 region: CASSQATGREKLFF. DNA of the CDR3: TGTGCCAGCAGCCAAGCGACAGGGCGGGAAAAACTGTTTTTT.

The rearrangement uses TRBV19 and TRBJ2-6; the match to TRBD1 covers 7 bases. The CDR3 runs to 16 residues. The germline CDR1 and CDR2 sequences are LNHDA and SQIVND (reference sequence). After removal of 1 base from V and 2 bases from J, the junction contained 2 bases not matched to a gene. The chain's CDR3 is CASSIVDRAGANVLTF. CDR3 DNA: TGTGCCAGTAGTATAGTCGACAGGGCTGGGGCCAACGTCCTGACTTTC.

The chain carries TRBV7-3 and TRBJ2-3, with no clear D. CDR1 and CDR2 (germline): SGHTA, FQGTGA. The CDR3 runs to 13 residues. V lost 5 bases to trimming and J lost 0 bases, with 6 bases between them. The CDR3 is CASSPQSTDTQYF. CDR3 sequence (DNA): TGTGCCAGCAGCCCACAAAGCACAGATACGCAGTATTTT.

The chain carries TRBV5-1 and TRBJ2-3; no firm D call. The CDR3 has 14 amino acids. The ends were cut back, 0 bases at V and 4 bases at J, with 9 bases in the middle. The V gene's germline CDR1 is SGHRS and CDR2 YFSETQ. The CDR3 region is CASSLEAEADTQYF. CDR3 nucleotide sequence: TGCGCCAGCAGCTTGGAAGCAGAAGCAGATACGCAGTATTTT.